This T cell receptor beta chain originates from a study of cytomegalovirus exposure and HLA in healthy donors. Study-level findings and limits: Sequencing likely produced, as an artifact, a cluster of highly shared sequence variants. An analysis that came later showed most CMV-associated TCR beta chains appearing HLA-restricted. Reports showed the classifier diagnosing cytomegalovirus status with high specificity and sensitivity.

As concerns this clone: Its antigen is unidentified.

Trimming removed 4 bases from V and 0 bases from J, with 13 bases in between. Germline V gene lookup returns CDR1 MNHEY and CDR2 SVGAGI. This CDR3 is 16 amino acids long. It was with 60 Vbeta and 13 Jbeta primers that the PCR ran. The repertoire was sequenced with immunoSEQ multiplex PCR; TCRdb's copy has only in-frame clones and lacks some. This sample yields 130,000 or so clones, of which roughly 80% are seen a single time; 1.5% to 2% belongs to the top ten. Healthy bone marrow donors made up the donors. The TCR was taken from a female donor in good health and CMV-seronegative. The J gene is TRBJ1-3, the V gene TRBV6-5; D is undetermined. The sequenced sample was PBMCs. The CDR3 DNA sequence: TGTGCCAGCAGTTTTCCACAGTCGAGCTCTGGAAACACCATATATTTT. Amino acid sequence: CASSFPQSSSGNTIYF.